The 8 T cell receptor beta chains below come from one sample, sequenced in a study of technical replicates of blood from a few donors. Clones were sequenced by immunoSEQ multiplex PCR, and TCRdb holds only the in-frame ones, with some missing. The sample has fewer than 90,000 clones, over 80% seen once; the top ten hold 0.42%. The sequencing input was T cells isolated from PBMCs. These receptors were taken from a human donor in good health.

The chain is built from TRBV5-1 and TRBJ2-1, with 15 bases lining up with TRBD2. Trimming removed 3 bases from V and 7 bases from J; junction bases left unmatched: 14. This CDR3 is 19 amino acids long. Germline V CDR1 and CDR2: SGHRS, YFSETQ. CDR3 loop: CASSYGLAGGLGLRNEQFF. CDR3 DNA: TGCGCCAGCAGCTATGGACTAGCGGGAGGGCTAGGGCTCAGAAATGAGCAGTTCTTC.

This clone was picked up one time. The genes are TRBV2 and TRBJ2-7; 7 nucleotides match TRBD2. V shed 7 bases, J shed 0 bases, and the junction held 6 bases outside the gene matches. From germline, CDR1 is SNHLY and CDR2 FYNNEI. CDR3 length equals 14 residues. The CDR3 is CASTGGGSSYEQYF. CDR3 DNA sequence: TGTGCCAGCACCGGGGGAGGGAGCTCCTACGAGCAGTACTTC.

The chain carries TRBV30 and TRBJ2-6, with 7 bases aligning to TRBD1. The germline gives CDR1 GTSNPN, CDR2 SVGIG (reference sequence). The CDR3 contains 15 residues. V lost 3 bases to trimming and J lost 4 bases; unmatched junction nucleotides: 6. The CDR3 DNA reads TGTGCCTGGAGCGAGGGGACAGCCGGGGCCAACGTCCTGACTTTC. This translates into CAWSEGTAGANVLTF.

The chain recombines TRBV6-5 with TRBJ2-7, with TRBD1 identical over 9 bases. Germline V gives CDR1 MNHEY, CDR2 SVGAGI. J was trimmed by 3 bases and V by 5 bases; bases with no gene match: 5. The CDR3 totals 14 residues. The CDR3 region has the DNA TGTGCCAGCAGTAACAGGGGGCGTGACTACGAGCAGTACTTC. Translating gives CASSNRGRDYEQYF.

The gene calls are TRBV7-9 and TRBJ2-7; 7 bases line up with TRBD1. Germline loops: CDR1 SEHNR, CDR2 FQNEAQ (reference sequence). There are 16 residues in the CDR3. V was clipped by 8 bases and J by 3 bases; unmatched bases: 16. CDR3 coding DNA: TGTGCCAGCCTAAATAGATCCGGGACAGAAAACTACGAGCAGTACTTC. Translation gives CASLNRSGTENYEQYF.

The J gene is TRBJ2-7, the V gene TRBV30; weak D call: TRBD2 (6 bases). Trimming removed 2 bases from V and 2 bases from J, with 10 bases in between. The CDR3 loop spans 13 amino acids. Per the germline V gene, CDR1 is GTSNPN and CDR2 is SVGIG (reference sequence). CDR3 sequence: CAWSRRGTYEQYF. DNA for the CDR3: TGTGCCTGGAGTCGGCGGGGAACCTACGAGCAGTACTTC.

The V and J genes are TRBV6-4 and TRBJ2-7, with TRBD2 identical over 11 bases. This CDR3 comprises 15 residues. V lost 6 bases and J lost 3; bases outside the gene matches: 7. Germline CDR1 MRHNA, CDR2 SNTAGT. The CDR3 is CASSVAGGHHYEQYF. In DNA, the CDR3 is TGTGCCAGCAGCGTAGCGGGAGGGCATCACTACGAGCAGTACTTC.

This chain joins TRBV11-2 and TRBJ1-4; D not certain. Per the germline V gene, CDR1 is SGHAT and CDR2 is FQNNGV. This CDR3 spans 12 amino acids. Trimming left V 5 bases short and J 8 bases short, with 9 bases between. The CDR3 reads CASSPNMEKLFF. The CDR3 nucleotides are TGTGCCAGCAGCCCCAACATGGAAAAACTGTTTTTT.